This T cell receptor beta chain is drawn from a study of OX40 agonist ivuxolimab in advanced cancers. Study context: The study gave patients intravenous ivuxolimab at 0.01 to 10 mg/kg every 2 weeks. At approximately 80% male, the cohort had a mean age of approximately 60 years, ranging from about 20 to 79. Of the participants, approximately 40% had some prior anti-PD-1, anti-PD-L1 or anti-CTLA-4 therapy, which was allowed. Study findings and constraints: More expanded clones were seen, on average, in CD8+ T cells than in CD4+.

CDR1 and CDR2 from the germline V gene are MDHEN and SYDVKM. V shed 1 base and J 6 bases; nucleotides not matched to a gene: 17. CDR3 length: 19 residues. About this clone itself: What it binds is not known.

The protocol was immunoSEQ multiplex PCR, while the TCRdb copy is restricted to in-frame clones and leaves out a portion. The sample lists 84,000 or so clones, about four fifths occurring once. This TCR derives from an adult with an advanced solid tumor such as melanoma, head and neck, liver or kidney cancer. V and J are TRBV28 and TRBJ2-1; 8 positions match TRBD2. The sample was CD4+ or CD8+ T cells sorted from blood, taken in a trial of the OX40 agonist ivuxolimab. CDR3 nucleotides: TGTGCCAGCAGTTTATTCTCCCGCTTTAAGGACGGGGGGGCCAATGAGCAGTTCTTC. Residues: CASSLFSRFKDGGANEQFF.